The 9 T cell receptor beta chains listed next were all sequenced from one sample in a study of blood T cell repertoires in COVID-19. Using immunoSEQ multiplex PCR, the repertoire was profiled, and TCRdb retains in-frame clones only, with some absent. This sample carries 70,000 to 95,000 clones, around 85% of them seen once, and the ten largest clones take about 11%. The sample consisted of peripheral blood. The receptors stem from a woman in her sixties or seventies with active or convalescent COVID-19.

The V and J genes are TRBV5-1 and TRBJ1-1; 8 bases fit TRBD1. Germline CDR1 SGHRS, CDR2 YFSETQ. The V segment lost 2 bases and the J segment 4 bases; nucleotides outside the gene matches: 10. This CDR3 has 16 residues. CDR3 sequence (DNA): TGCGCCAGCAGCTTTGGACAGGGCATCGGGAGCACTGAAGCTTTCTTT. It specifies CASSFGQGIGSTEAFF.

This clone was counted only a few times. The V gene is TRBV18, the J gene TRBJ1-2; 10 bases fit TRBD1. In germline, CDR1 is KGHSH, CDR2 LQKENI. CDR3 length: 17 residues. The V gene end was trimmed by 2 bases and the J gene end by 4 bases; junction bases not matched to a gene: 10. CDR3 protein: CASSPGIPGTGAYGYTF. Here the CDR3 DNA reads TGTGCCAGCTCACCAGGAATACCCGGGACAGGGGCCTATGGCTACACCTTC.

The chain recombines TRBV18 with TRBJ1-2, with TRBD1 matching over 8 bases. Germline CDR1 reads KGHSH; CDR2 reads LQKENI. There are 15 residues in the CDR3. J gave up 5 bases and V 0 bases, and 5 bases lay outside the gene matches. CDR3 sequence reads: CASSPPHRGWYGYTF. The DNA of the CDR3 is TGTGCCAGCTCACCACCGCACAGGGGGTGGTATGGCTACACCTTC.

CDR3 residues: CASSLFRGSSYNEQFF. The CDR3 DNA is TGTGCCAGCAGCTTGTTTCGCGGGAGCTCCTACAATGAGCAGTTCTTC. This sequence joins TRBV5-4 and TRBJ2-1, with 7 bases that match TRBD2. Germline V gives CDR1 SGHNT, CDR2 YYREEE (reference sequence). The CDR3 sequence is 16 residues long. V trimming: 1 base; J trimming: 0 bases; junction bases outside the gene matches: 4. Full variable domain (outside the CDR3, taken from reference TRBV5-4 and TRBJ2-1): ETGVTQSPTHLIKTRGQQVTLRCSSQSGHNTVSWYQQALGQGPQFIFQYYREEENGRGNFPPRFSGLQFPNYSSELNVNALELDDSALYLCASSLFRGSSYNEQFFGPGTRLTVL.

V and J are TRBV5-4 and TRBJ2-1; 11 bases map to TRBD2. There are 15 residues in the CDR3. From germline, CDR1 is SGHNT and CDR2 YYREEE (reference sequence). The junction had 4 bases not matched to a gene; V was cut back by 2 bases and J by 6 bases. CDR3 sequence: CASSLGLAGGNEQFF. Written as DNA, the CDR3 is TGTGCCAGCAGCTTAGGCCTAGCGGGGGGCAATGAGCAGTTCTTC.

The chain has TRBV6-1 and TRBJ1-3, with D perhaps TRBD1 (5 bases). This CDR3 has 14 amino acids. Germline values: CDR1 MNHNS, CDR2 SASEGT. V lost 1 base and J lost 13, with 17 bases in between. The CDR3 loop reads CASSEGGLDGRIYF. CDR3 coding DNA: TGTGCCAGCAGTGAAGGGGGCCTCGATGGTCGAATATATTTT.

The chain links TRBV5-8 to TRBJ1-6; D remains ambiguous. From germline, CDR1 is SGHTS and CDR2 YDEGEE. This CDR3 has 15 residues. V dropped 5 bases and J dropped 0 bases, with 9 bases sitting between them. The DNA for the CDR3 is TGTGCCAGCAGTCTAGGGAGCTCCTATAATTCACCCCTCCACTTT. It encodes CASSLGSSYNSPLHF.

This clone was observed a handful of times. This chain connects TRBV5-4 to TRBJ2-3; 8 bases map to TRBD2. V shed 2 bases and J 2 bases; nucleotides not matched to a gene: 7. This CDR3 is built from 16 residues. Germline lookup yields CDR1 SGHNT and CDR2 YYREEE (reference sequence). CDR3 DNA sequence: TGTGCCAGCAGCTTCCTTGACGGGGGGGCCACAGATACGCAGTATTTT. Its protein is CASSFLDGGATDTQYF.

This clone was observed once. The gene calls are TRBV6-5 and TRBJ2-7, with D perhaps TRBD2 (5 bases). The CDR3 consists of 14 residues. CDR1 is MNHEY and CDR2 is SVGAGI in the germline V gene. Trimming took 7 bases from V and 2 from J, leaving 15 bases between them. CDR3 region: CASMEVSRPYEQYF. For the CDR3, the DNA is TGTGCCAGCATGGAGGTATCCAGACCCTACGAGCAGTACTTC.